This T cell receptor (beta chain) is from a study of tumor and adjacent non-tumor tissue in lung cancer. Overall study context: Millions of productive TCRbeta reads were obtained per sample on average. Points from the study as a whole: In normal lung, the top 100 clones were significantly more dominant than in tumor. Higher tumor TCR diversity was associated with shorter survival. Compared with tumor, normal lung showed significantly lower TCR diversity.

This sample's RNA came from whole unsorted tissue. TCRbeta libraries were built with three rounds of nested PCR, modified from ARM-PCR. TCRdb passed the multiplex PCR reads through MiXCR, listing each CDR3 protein once. The sample consists of about 110,000 distinct CDR3 sequences, roughly 75% of them appearing once. On this clonotype: No antigen is known for it. One end of the junction does not line up with germline, which may come from a read error.

This TCR derives from a woman aged 55-70 years with non-small cell lung cancer. The sequencing input was lung tumor tissue.

DNA for the CDR3: TGTGGCAGCAGCGCTACCGGGACGGCCACAGATACGCTGTATTTT. Protein sequence: CGSSATGTATDTLYF. The chain uses TRBV11-2 and TRBJ2-3; D is perhaps TRBD1 or TRBD2 (5 bases each). There are 15 residues in the CDR3. Per the germline V gene, CDR1 is SGHAT and CDR2 is FQNNGV.